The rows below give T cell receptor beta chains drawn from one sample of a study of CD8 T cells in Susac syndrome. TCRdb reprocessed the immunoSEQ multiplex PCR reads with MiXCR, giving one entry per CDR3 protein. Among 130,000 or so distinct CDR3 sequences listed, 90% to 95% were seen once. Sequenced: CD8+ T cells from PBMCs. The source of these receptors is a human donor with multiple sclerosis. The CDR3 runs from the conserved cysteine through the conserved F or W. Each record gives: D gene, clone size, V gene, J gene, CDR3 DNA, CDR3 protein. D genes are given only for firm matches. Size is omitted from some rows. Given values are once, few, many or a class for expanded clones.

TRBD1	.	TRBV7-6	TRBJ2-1	TGTGCCAGCAGCTTAGGAGTGACAGGGATGGATGAGCAGTTCTTC	CASSLGVTGMDEQFF
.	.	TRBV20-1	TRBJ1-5	TGCAGTGCTACCAGGGGATTCAATCAGCCCCAGCATTTT	CSATRGFNQPQHF
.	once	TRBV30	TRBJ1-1	TGTGCCTGGAACAGCAGGCCCCAGGGTGAAGCTTTCTTT	CAWNSRPQGEAFF
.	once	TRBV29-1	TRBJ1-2	TGCAGCGTGATACAGGCGTCGGGCCGGTATGGCTACACCTTC	CSVIQASGRYGYTF
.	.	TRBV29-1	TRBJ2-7	TGCAGCGTTTACCCCGGGACCCTCGGCGACGAGCAGTACTTC	CSVYPGTLGDEQYF
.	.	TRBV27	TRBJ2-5	TGTGCCAGCACCGCCTCAGGGGCTCGCGAGACCCAGTACTTC	CASTASGARETQYF
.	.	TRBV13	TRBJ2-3	TGTGCCAGCAGTACTGGGAGGGATACGCAGTATTTT	CASSTGRDTQYF
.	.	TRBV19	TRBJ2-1	TGTGCCAGTAGTTTGGGTACGGGGAATGAGCAGTTCTTC	CASSLGTGNEQFF
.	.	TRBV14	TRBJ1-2	TGTGCCAGCAGCCAAGCCCTGACGAACTATGGCTACACCTTC	CASSQALTNYGYTF
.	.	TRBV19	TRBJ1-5	TGTGCCAGTAGTACCTACCCGGACAGCGGCGGCAATCAGCCCCAGCATTTT	CASSTYPDSGGNQPQHF
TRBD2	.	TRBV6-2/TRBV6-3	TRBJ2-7	TGTGCCAGCACGGGACTAACCGAGCAGTACTTC	CASTGLTEQYF
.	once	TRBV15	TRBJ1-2	TGTGCCACCAGCACGGAGTTTAACTATGGCTACACCTTC	CATSTEFNYGYTF
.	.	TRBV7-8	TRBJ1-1	TGTGCCAGCAGCCCGGGGAGCGTGGACACTGAAGCTTTCTTT	CASSPGSVDTEAFF
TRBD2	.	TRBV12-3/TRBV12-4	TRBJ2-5	TGTGCCAGCACCCCGACTAGCAGCCAAGAGACCCAGTACTTC	CASTPTSSQETQYF
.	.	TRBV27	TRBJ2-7	TGTGCCAGCAGGGGTAGCGCCGCCTACGAGCAGTACTTC	CASRGSAAYEQYF
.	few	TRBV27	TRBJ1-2	TGTGCCAGCAGTTTATCTGGGGTTAACTATGGCTACACCTTC	CASSLSGVNYGYTF
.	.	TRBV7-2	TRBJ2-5	TGTGCCAGCAGCTTAGCAGGGGCCCCGGGGTACTTC	CASSLAGAPGYF
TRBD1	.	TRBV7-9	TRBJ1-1	TGTGCCAGCGGAGGGGGCGAAGGGTTGGCTTTCTTT	CASGGGEGLAFF
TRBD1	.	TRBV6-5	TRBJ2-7	TGTGCCAGCAGTTACGACCAGGGGGCCACCTACGAGCAGTACTTC	CASSYDQGATYEQYF
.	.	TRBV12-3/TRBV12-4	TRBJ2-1	TGTGCCAGCAGTTTGGGCTATAACAATGAGCAGTTCTTC	CASSLGYNNEQFF
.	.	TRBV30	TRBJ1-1	TGTGCCTGGAGTCCTGGTGCTCGAACTGAAGCTTTCTTT	CAWSPGARTEAFF
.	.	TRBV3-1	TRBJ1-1	TGTGCCAGCAGCCAAGATACGGGGGCGACTGAAGCTTTCTTT	CASSQDTGATEAFF
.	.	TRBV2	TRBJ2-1	TGTGCCAGTCGAAGTTCCATGAATGAGCAGTTCTTC	CASRSSMNEQFF
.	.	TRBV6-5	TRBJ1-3	TGTGCCAGCAGTGTCCTAGGGGGGGGAGACACCATATATTTT	CASSVLGGGDTIYF